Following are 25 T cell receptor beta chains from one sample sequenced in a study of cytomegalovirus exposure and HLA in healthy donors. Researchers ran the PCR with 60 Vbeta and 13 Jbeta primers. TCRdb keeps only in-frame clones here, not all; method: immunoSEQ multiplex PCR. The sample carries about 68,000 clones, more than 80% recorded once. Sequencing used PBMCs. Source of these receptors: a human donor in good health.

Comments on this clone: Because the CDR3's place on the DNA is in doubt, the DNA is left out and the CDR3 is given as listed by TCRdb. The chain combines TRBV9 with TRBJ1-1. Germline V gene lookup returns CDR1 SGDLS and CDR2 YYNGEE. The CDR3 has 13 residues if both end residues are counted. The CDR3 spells CASSTSGNTEAFF.

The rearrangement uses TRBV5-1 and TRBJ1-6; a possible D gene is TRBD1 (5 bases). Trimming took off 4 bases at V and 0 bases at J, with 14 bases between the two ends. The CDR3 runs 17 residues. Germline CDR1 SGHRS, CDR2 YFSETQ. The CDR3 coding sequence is TGCGCCAGCAGCCCTGGACAAGCAACCTCCTATAATTCACCCCTCCACTTT. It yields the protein CASSPGQATSYNSPLHF.

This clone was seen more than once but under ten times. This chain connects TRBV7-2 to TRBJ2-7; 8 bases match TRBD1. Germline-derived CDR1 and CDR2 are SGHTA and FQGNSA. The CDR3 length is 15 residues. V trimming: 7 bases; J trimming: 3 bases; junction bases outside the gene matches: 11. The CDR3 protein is CASMIGAGGFYEQYF. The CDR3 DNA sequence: TGTGCCAGCATGATAGGGGCAGGGGGCTTCTACGAGCAGTACTTC. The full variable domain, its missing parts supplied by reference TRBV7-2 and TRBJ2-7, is GAGVSQSPSNKVTEKGKDVELRCDPISGHTALYWYRQSLGQGLEFLIYFQGNSAPDKSGLPSDRFSAERTGGSVSTLTIQRTQQEDSAVYLCASMIGAGGFYEQYFGPGTRLTVT.

Here the CDR3 reads CASSPWTSGGAGEQYF. The CDR3 bases are TGTGCCAGCAGTCCCTGGACTAGCGGGGGGGCCGGCGAGCAGTACTTC. This chain links TRBV7-6 with TRBJ2-5; 15 bases match TRBD2. TRBJ2-7 matches the DNA end more closely, so the J call is doubtful. Germline V gene data show CDR1 as SGHVS and CDR2 as FNYEAQ. The CDR3 runs 16 residues.

The CDR3: CASSEGGGTQPQHF. As DNA, the CDR3 is TGTGCCAGCAGTGAAGGGGGGGGGACTCAGCCCCAGCATTTT. V is TRBV6-1 and J is TRBJ1-5; D perhaps matches TRBD1 (5 bases). The germline CDR1 and CDR2 sequences are MNHNS and SASEGT. The V and J ends lost 1 base and 6 bases respectively, with 10 bases between them. The CDR3 sequence is 14 residues long.

This CDR3 is CASSQEHLEKLFF. The CDR3 DNA reads as TGCGCCAGCAGCCAAGAACATTTGGAAAAACTGTTTTTT. The chain employs TRBV4-3 and TRBJ1-4; D unclear. V lost 0 bases to trimming and J lost 8 bases, with 7 bases between them. CDR3 length: 13 residues. Germline-derived CDR1 and CDR2 are LGHNA and YSLEER.

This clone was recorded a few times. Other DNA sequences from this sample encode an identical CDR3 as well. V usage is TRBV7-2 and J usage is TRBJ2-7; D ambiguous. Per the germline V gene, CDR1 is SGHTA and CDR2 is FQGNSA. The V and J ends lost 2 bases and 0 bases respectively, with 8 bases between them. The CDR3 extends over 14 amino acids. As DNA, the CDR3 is TGTGCCAGCAGCTTAACCGGGTCCTCCTACGAGCAGTACTTC. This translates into CASSLTGSSYEQYF.

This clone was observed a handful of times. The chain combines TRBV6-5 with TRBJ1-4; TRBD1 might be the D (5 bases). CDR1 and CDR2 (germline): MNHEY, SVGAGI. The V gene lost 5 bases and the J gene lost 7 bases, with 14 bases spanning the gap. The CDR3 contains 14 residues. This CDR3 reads CASSPDSHGEKLFF. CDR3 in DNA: TGTGCCAGCAGTCCCGACAGCCATGGTGAAAAACTGTTTTTT.

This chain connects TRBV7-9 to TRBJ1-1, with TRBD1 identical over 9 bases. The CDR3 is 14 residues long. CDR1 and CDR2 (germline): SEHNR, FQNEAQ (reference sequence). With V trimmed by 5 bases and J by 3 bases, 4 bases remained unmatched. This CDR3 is CASSPRTGDTEAFF. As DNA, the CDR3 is TGTGCCAGCAGCCCCCGGACAGGGGACACTGAAGCTTTCTTT.

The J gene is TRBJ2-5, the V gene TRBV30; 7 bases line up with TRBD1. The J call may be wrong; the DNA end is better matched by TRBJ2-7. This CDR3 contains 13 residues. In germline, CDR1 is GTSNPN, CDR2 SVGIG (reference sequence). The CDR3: CAWRTGPSYEQYF. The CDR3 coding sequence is TGTGCCTGGCGGACAGGCCCTTCCTACGAGCAGTACTTC.

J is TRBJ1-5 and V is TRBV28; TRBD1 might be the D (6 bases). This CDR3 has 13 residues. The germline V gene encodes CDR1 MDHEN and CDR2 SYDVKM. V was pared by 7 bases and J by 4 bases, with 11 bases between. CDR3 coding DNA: TGTGCCAGCAACCCGGACAGAAATCAGCCCCAGCATTTT. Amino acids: CASNPDRNQPQHF.

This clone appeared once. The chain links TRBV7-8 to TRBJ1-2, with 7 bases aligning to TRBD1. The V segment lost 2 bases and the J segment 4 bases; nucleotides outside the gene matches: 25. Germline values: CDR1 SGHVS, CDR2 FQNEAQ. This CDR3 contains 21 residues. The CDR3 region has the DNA TGTGCCAGCAGCTTATCTCACCCGTTGAGGGGCAGGGGGAACTCATCCTATGGCTACACCTTC. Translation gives CASSLSHPLRGRGNSSYGYTF.

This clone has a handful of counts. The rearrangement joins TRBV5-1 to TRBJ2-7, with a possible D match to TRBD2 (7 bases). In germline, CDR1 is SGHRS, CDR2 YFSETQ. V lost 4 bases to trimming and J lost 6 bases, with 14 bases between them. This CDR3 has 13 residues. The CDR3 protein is CASSRIGGVEQYF. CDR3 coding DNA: TGCGCCAGCAGCCGTATAGGGGGGGTCGAGCAGTACTTC.

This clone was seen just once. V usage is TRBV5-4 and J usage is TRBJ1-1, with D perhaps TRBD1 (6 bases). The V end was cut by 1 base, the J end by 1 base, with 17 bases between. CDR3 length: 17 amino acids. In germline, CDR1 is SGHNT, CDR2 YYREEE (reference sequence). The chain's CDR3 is CASSLSEGDQPNTEAFF. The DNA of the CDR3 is TGTGCCAGCAGCTTGTCCGAGGGGGACCAACCGAACACTGAAGCTTTCTTT.

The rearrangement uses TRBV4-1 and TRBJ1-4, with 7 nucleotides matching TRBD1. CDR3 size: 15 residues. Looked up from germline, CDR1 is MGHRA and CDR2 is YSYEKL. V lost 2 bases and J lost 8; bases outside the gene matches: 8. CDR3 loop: CASSQPRGVREKLFF. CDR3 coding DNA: TGCGCCAGCAGCCAACCCAGGGGGGTCCGGGAAAAACTGTTTTTT.

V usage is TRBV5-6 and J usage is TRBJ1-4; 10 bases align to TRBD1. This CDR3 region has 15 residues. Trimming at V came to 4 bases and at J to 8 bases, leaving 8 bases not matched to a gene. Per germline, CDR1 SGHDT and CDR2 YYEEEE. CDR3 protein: CASSPTGQGFEKLFF. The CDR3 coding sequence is TGTGCCAGCAGCCCGACGGGACAGGGGTTCGAAAAACTGTTTTTT.

This chain's CDR3 is CASSPQGMAFF. The CDR3 DNA sequence: TGTGCCAGCAGCCCTCAGGGTATGGCTTTCTTT. V gene TRBV11-2 combines with J gene TRBJ1-1, with a possible D match to TRBD1 (5 bases). CDR3 length equals 11 residues. V lost 5 bases, J lost 11 bases, and 12 bases lay in between. Germline lookup yields CDR1 SGHAT and CDR2 FQNNGV.

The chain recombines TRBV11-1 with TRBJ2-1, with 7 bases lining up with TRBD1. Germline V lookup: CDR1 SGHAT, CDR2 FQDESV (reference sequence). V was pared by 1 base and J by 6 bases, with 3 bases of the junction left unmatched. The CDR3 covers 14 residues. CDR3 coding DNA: TGTGCCAGCAGCTTAGGGCAGGGGGTCAATGAGCAGTTCTTC. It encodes CASSLGQGVNEQFF.

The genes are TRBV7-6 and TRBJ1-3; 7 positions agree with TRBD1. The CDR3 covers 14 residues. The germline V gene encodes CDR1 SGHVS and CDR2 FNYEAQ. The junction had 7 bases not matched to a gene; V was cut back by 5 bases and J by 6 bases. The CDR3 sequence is CASSLQGIENTIYF. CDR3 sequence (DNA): TGTGCCAGCAGCCTACAGGGGATAGAAAACACCATATATTTT.

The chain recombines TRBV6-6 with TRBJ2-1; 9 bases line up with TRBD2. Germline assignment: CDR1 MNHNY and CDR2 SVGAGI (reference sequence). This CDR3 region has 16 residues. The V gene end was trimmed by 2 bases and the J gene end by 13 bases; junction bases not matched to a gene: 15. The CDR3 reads CASSYRVSASGTPQFF. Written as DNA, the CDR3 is TGTGCCAGCAGTTACAGGGTGTCGGCTAGCGGGACCCCTCAGTTCTTC.

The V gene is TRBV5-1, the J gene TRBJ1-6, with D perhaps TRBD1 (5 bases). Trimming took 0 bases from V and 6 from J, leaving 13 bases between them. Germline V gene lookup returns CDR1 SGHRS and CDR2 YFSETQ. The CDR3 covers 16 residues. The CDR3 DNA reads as TGCGCCAGCAGCTTGGCCGGGGGTGGGACTAATTCACCCCTCCACTTT. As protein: CASSLAGGGTNSPLHF. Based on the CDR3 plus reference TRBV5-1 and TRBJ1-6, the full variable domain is KAGVTQTPRYLIKTRGQQVTLSCSPISGHRSVSWYQQTPGQGLQFLFEYFSETQRNKGNFPGRFSGRQFSNSRSEMNVSTLELGDSALYLCASSLAGGGTNSPLHFGNGTRLTVT.

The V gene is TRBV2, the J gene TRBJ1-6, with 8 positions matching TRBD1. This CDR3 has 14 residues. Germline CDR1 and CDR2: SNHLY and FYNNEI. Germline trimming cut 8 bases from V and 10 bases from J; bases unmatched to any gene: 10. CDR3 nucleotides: TGTGCCAGCGCGGGGGACAGGACAGGGTCACCCCTCCACTTT. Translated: CASAGDRTGSPLHF.

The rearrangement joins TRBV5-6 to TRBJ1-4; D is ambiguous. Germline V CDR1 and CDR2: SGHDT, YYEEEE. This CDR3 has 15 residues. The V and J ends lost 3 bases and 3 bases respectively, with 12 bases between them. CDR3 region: CASSWRFRANEKLFF. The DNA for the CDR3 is TGTGCCAGCAGCTGGAGGTTTCGCGCTAATGAAAAACTGTTTTTT.

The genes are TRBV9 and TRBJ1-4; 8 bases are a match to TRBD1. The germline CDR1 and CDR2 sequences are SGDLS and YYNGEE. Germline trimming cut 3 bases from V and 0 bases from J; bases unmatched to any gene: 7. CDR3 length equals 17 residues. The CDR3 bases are TGTGCCAGCAGCGCGACAGGGGCAGTCGCAACTAATGAAAAACTGTTTTTT. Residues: CASSATGAVATNEKLFF.

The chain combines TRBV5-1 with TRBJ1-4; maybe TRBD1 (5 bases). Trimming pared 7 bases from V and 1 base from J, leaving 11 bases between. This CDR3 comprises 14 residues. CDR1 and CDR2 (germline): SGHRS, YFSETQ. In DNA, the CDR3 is TGCGCCAGCGCCCAGGGATTAACTAATGAAAAACTGTTTTTT. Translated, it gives CASAQGLTNEKLFF.